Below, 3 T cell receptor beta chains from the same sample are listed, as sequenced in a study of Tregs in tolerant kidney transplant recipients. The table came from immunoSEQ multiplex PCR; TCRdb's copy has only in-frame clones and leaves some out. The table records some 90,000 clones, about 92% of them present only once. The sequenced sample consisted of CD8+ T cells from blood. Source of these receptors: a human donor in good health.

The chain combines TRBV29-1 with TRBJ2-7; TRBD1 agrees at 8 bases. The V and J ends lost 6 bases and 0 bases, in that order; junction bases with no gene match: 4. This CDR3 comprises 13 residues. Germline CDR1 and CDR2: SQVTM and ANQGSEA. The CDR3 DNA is TGCAGCGTCCGGACAGGGCTCTCCTACGAGCAGTACTTC. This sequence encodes CSVRTGLSYEQYF.

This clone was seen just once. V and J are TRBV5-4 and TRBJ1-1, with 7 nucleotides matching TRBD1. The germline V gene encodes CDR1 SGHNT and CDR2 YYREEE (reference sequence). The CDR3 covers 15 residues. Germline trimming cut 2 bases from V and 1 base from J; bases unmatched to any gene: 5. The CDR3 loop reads CASSLTGVPNTEAFF. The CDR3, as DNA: TGTGCCAGCAGCTTAACAGGGGTACCGAACACTGAAGCTTTCTTT.

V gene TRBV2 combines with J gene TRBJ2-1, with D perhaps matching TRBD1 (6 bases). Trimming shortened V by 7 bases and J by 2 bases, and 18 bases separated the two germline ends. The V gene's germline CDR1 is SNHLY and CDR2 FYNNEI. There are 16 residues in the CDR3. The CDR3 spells CASKNPEQGAYNEQFF. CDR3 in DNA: TGTGCCAGCAAAAACCCTGAACAGGGAGCCTACAATGAGCAGTTCTTC.